This is a list of T cell receptor beta chains from one sample in a study of cytomegalovirus exposure and HLA in healthy donors. Clones were sequenced by immunoSEQ multiplex PCR, and TCRdb holds only the in-frame ones, with some missing. The sample records about 130,000 clones, about 78% being singletons. The sequenced sample was PBMCs. These receptors originate from a young man in good health and CMV-seronegative. CDR3s leave out the opening cysteine and the closing phenylalanine or tryptophan. Fields, in order: CDR3 protein, V gene, J gene.

CDR3 protein: ASIQMNTEAF; V gene: TRBV6-1; J gene: TRBJ1-1
CDR3 protein: ASSGPGTQETQY; V gene: TRBV2; J gene: TRBJ2-5
CDR3 protein: ASSIDRQGLGANVLT; V gene: TRBV19; J gene: TRBJ2-6
CDR3 protein: ASSGSGQTTNYGYT; V gene: TRBV6-1; J gene: TRBJ1-2
CDR3 protein: ASGSPGSSYEQY; V gene: TRBV6-1; J gene: TRBJ2-7
CDR3 protein: ASQTSNTEAF; V gene: TRBV30; J gene: TRBJ1-1
CDR3 protein: ASRGRLLNTGELF; V gene: TRBV2; J gene: TRBJ2-2
CDR3 protein: ASSRVGEAYEQY; V gene: TRBV9; J gene: TRBJ2-7
CDR3 protein: ASSLAWDSSYEQY; V gene: TRBV7-2; J gene: TRBJ2-7
CDR3 protein: ASSQDSRTGSNYGYT; V gene: TRBV4-3; J gene: TRBJ1-2
CDR3 protein: ASSQPAVGMSSYEQY; V gene: TRBV7-9; J gene: TRBJ2-7
CDR3 protein: ASSFGLAGSSETQY; V gene: TRBV5-1; J gene: TRBJ2-5
CDR3 protein: ATGDRWQPQH; V gene: TRBV19; J gene: TRBJ1-5
CDR3 protein: ASSLGLAGGVLSYEQY; V gene: TRBV7-8; J gene: TRBJ2-7
CDR3 protein: ASSAPMRGQEVGTQETRAQPQH; V gene: TRBV10-1; J gene: TRBJ1-5
CDR3 protein: ASDRAGEQY; V gene: TRBV2; J gene: TRBJ2-7
CDR3 protein: AGAQGSTGELF; V gene: TRBV7-9; J gene: TRBJ2-2
CDR3 protein: ASSSPPGQALRGDTQY; V gene: TRBV5-5; J gene: TRBJ2-3
CDR3 protein: ASSFNRAGTQY; V gene: TRBV6-5; J gene: TRBJ2-5
CDR3 protein: ASSPRDKQVVALNEQY; V gene: TRBV5-1; J gene: TRBJ2-7
CDR3 protein: SSSLASPPLH; V gene: TRBV7-9; J gene: TRBJ1-6
CDR3 protein: ASSPGPEYQPQH; V gene: TRBV7-9; J gene: TRBJ1-5
CDR3 protein: ASSLRSEFSYEQY; V gene: TRBV7-2; J gene: TRBJ2-7
CDR3 protein: ASRKGQAPYEQY; V gene: TRBV27; J gene: TRBJ2-7
CDR3 protein: ASSFPGEIYT; V gene: TRBV5-8; J gene: TRBJ1-2
CDR3 protein: ASSQGDSGGDYGYT; V gene: TRBV14; J gene: TRBJ1-2
CDR3 protein: AWSVEEGSYEQY; V gene: TRBV30; J gene: TRBJ2-7
CDR3 protein: ASSFVEGATDTQY; V gene: TRBV5-5; J gene: TRBJ2-3
CDR3 protein: ASSLEQGYYGYT; V gene: TRBV5-5; J gene: TRBJ1-2
CDR3 protein: ASSFQRTSDYEQY; V gene: TRBV11-2; J gene: TRBJ2-7
CDR3 protein: ATIEGQAKKAF; V gene: TRBV6-5; J gene: TRBJ1-1
CDR3 protein: ATTHGGDTEAF; V gene: TRBV10-3; J gene: TRBJ1-1
CDR3 protein: ASSIGTGGGDEQY; V gene: TRBV7-8; J gene: TRBJ2-7
CDR3 protein: ASSLRTGVSYEQY; V gene: TRBV5-1; J gene: TRBJ2-7
CDR3 protein: ASSQDTLEAEYNSPLH; V gene: TRBV4-2; J gene: TRBJ1-6
CDR3 protein: ASSSQGSGYNEQF; V gene: TRBV10-1; J gene: TRBJ2-1
CDR3 protein: ASSFGALNTEAF; V gene: TRBV6-5; J gene: TRBJ1-1
CDR3 protein: ASSQETSGFEEIKDHEQF; V gene: TRBV4-2; J gene: TRBJ2-1
CDR3 protein: ASSLSPSESFINEQF; V gene: TRBV27; J gene: TRBJ2-1
CDR3 protein: ASSPLSGSYGYT; V gene: TRBV4-2; J gene: TRBJ1-2
CDR3 protein: AISTQPGSSYNEQF; V gene: TRBV10-3; J gene: TRBJ2-1